The entry below gives a single TCR beta chain sequence along with its context. What it binds is not known. The germline CDR1 and CDR2 sequences are SEHNR and FQNEAQ (reference sequence). This CDR3 spans 14 amino acids. V lost 1 base and J 7 bases, leaving 11 bases between the germline ends. This sample stems from a study of STAT3 mutations in large granular lymphocyte leukemia. Sequencing used immunoSEQ multiplex PCR; TCRdb keeps in-frame clones, though not all of them. The sample yields 2,000 to 3,000 clones, 50% to 80% seen once. Study results and caveats: At least one immunodominant TCR beta clonotype appeared in every T-cell large granular lymphocyte leukemia patient. Sampling intervals varied between patients and samples. All newly emerging clones after therapy were STAT3 wild type.

The TCR sequence derives from a man between 60 and 75 years old with T-cell large granular lymphocyte leukemia. Some clones in this sample may be carry-over from other donors' samples. The sequenced sample consisted of peripheral blood mononuclear cells. The rearrangement links TRBV7-9 to TRBJ2-1, with a tentative D call TRBD1 (5 bases). This CDR3 reads CASSLDLGRNEQFF. CDR3 in DNA: TGTGCCAGCAGCTTAGATTTGGGGCGGAATGAGCAGTTCTTC.